This T cell receptor beta chain was recorded in a study of graft-versus-host responses after intestinal transplantation. Across the study: Isolated intestinal, liver-intestinal, or multivisceral transplants had been given to the recipients. Findings of the study overall: Where graft-donor T cell macrochimerism was present, patients had high graft-versus-host to host-versus-graft clonal ratios in allografts.

V shed 3 bases, J shed 9 bases, and the junction held 4 bases outside the gene matches. This CDR3 has 13 residues. Per the germline V gene, CDR1 is MDHEN and CDR2 is SYDVKM. TCRdb's table, derived via immunoSEQ multiplex PCR, lists solely in-frame clones and lacks some. The sample consists of around 95,000 clones, roughly 87% of them appearing once. Note on this clone: Its antigen is as yet unknown.

This material consisted of unstimulated CD4+ T cells sorted from spleen or lymph node cells, taken before transplant. The source of this sequence is a human donor who was the organ donor for an intestinal transplant. This chain joins TRBV28 and TRBJ2-1; 8 bases are shared with TRBD2. CDR3 sequence: CASSLVAGIEQFF. DNA for the CDR3: TGTGCCAGCAGTTTGGTAGCGGGGATTGAGCAGTTCTTC.